This TCR beta chain was sequenced in a study of blood T cell repertoires in COVID-19. The assay was immunoSEQ multiplex PCR, and TCRdb's table has in-frame clones only and misses some. Among roughly 330,000 clones listed, around 89% were seen once. The germline V gene encodes CDR1 SGHRS and CDR2 YFSETQ. V was pared by 4 bases and J by 3 bases, with 2 bases of the junction left unmatched. There are 13 residues in the CDR3. The chain couples TRBV5-1 to TRBJ1-1; TRBD1 matches at 8 bases. This clonotype was obtained from a woman in her fifties or sixties with active or convalescent COVID-19. Sequencing was carried out using peripheral blood. Written as DNA, the CDR3 is TGCGCCAGCAGCACAGGGGGAGACACTGAAGCTTTCTTT. Amino acid sequence: CASSTGGDTEAFF.